A selection of T cell receptor beta chains follows, all from one sample in a study of shared clonotypes between healthy human individuals. Produced via immunoSEQ multiplex PCR; TCRdb's table is partial and in-frame only. There are hundreds of thousands of clones in the sample; around 90% occur only once, and 24% lies in the top ten. The sequencing sample was made of naive CD8+ T cells sorted from blood. These receptors were collected from a young man in good health. Each CDR3 is given with its conserved first and last residue. Each record gives: D gene, clone size, CDR3 length, J gene, V gene, CDR3 DNA, CDR3 protein. The D gene is left open where the match is weak. Size is omitted from some rows. Given values are once, few, many or a class for expanded clones.

NA,NA,12,TRBJ2-1,TRBV2,TGTGCCAGCAGTACAGGCGCGGATGAGCAGTTCTTC,CASSTGADEQFF
TRBD2,NA,18,TRBJ2-4,TRBV7-9,TGTGCCAGCAGCTTACTAGCGGGAGGGTTCGGTAAACAAAACATTCAGTACTTC,CASSLLAGGFGKQNIQYF
NA,NA,14,TRBJ1-2,TRBV29-1,TGCAGCGTTCCTCATCGGGCAGGGGAGGATGGCTACACCTTC,CSVPHRAGEDGYTF
TRBD2,NA,15,TRBJ2-7,TRBV11-2,TGTGCCAGCAGCTTAGTGGATAGCGGGAAAGACGAGCAGTACTTC,CASSLVDSGKDEQYF
NA,NA,19,TRBJ2-1,TRBV28,TGTGCCAGCAGTTTTGGTTGGGGGAGCGACGATCATGTGGACAATGAGCAGTTCTTC,CASSFGWGSDDHVDNEQFF
NA,NA,15,TRBJ1-5,TRBV19,TGTGCCAGTAGTACCTGGGAGAGGGCAAATCAGCCCCAGCATTTT,CASSTWERANQPQHF
TRBD1,NA,13,TRBJ1-2,TRBV27,TGTGCCAGCAGTTCGACAGGGGAGGATGGCTACACCTTC,CASSSTGEDGYTF
TRBD1,NA,14,TRBJ2-7,TRBV27,TGTGCCAGCAGTTTACTCGGACAGGGTAACGAGCAGTACTTC,CASSLLGQGNEQYF
NA,NA,14,TRBJ2-7,TRBV7-9,TGTGCCAGCAGCCCGCCCCGGGGGGCAGACGAGCAGTACTTC,CASSPPRGADEQYF
TRBD2,NA,16,TRBJ2-7,TRBV5-6,TGTGCCAGCAGCTTGGCCTCCGGGAGGGCCGCTTACGAGCAGTACTTC,CASSLASGRAAYEQYF
NA,NA,14,TRBJ2-7,TRBV27,TGTGCCAGCAGTTGGTCGGGGAACTCCTACGAGCAGTACTTC,CASSWSGNSYEQYF
NA,NA,15,TRBJ2-7,TRBV4-1,TGCGCCAGCAGCCATGGGGACCCTAGGGCCTACGAGCAGTACTTC,CASSHGDPRAYEQYF
TRBD1,once,15,TRBJ2-3,TRBV5-6,TGTGCCAGCAGCCCCCCCCAGGGGGCAATAAATACGCAGTATTTT,CASSPPQGAINTQYF
TRBD1,NA,14,TRBJ2-7,TRBV5-1,TGCGCCAGCAGCGAGGGACAGGCGGTGGACGAGCAGTACTTC,CASSEGQAVDEQYF
NA,few,14,TRBJ2-1,TRBV7-9,TGTGCCAGCAGCTCTCCCCAGGGATACAATGAGCAGTTCTTC,CASSSPQGYNEQFF
NA,NA,16,TRBJ2-3,TRBV5-1,TGCGCCAGCAGCCCCTGGGGCGGGACTAGCACAGATACGCAGTATTTT,CASSPWGGTSTDTQYF
TRBD2,NA,15,TRBJ2-4,TRBV9,TGTGCCAGCAGCGGGGAGGGACGGAGCGGGGACATTCAGTACTTC,CASSGEGRSGDIQYF
NA,NA,14,TRBJ2-1,TRBV29-1,TGCAGCGTTGATAGTGGGAGCTCCTACAATGAGCAGTTCTTC,CSVDSGSSYNEQFF
TRBD1,NA,15,TRBJ1-4,TRBV10-3,TGTGCCATCAGTGATTCCGGGACAGGGCATGAAAAACTGTTTTTT,CAISDSGTGHEKLFF
TRBD2,NA,17,TRBJ2-1,TRBV7-9,TGTGCCAGCAGCTTAGGGGTGGGAGCGGGAGGAAGGAGTGAGCAGTTCTTC,CASSLGVGAGGRSEQFF
NA,NA,14,TRBJ2-7,TRBV5-6,TGTGCCAGCAGCTTGTCGGGACAACACTACGAGCAGTACTTC,CASSLSGQHYEQYF
NA,NA,16,TRBJ1-1,TRBV7-9,TGTGCCAGCAGCTTAGATCGGCGGGCCCCGAACACTGAAGCTTTCTTT,CASSLDRRAPNTEAFF
TRBD2,NA,16,TRBJ2-3,TRBV6-5,TGTGCCAGCAGTTACACGACTAGCGGCGCCACAGATACGCAGTATTTT,CASSYTTSGATDTQYF
NA,NA,13,TRBJ2-5,TRBV11-2,TGTGCCAGCAACGAAGGGGTGGGGGAGACCCAGTACTTC,CASNEGVGETQYF
TRBD2,NA,17,TRBJ2-5,TRBV5-1,TGCGCCAGCAGCCCATCCGGGACTAGCGCACTCCAAGAGACCCAGTACTTC,CASSPSGTSALQETQYF
NA,NA,13,TRBJ1-1,TRBV27,TGTGCCAGCAGTGCGGGATCCCACACTGAAGCTTTCTTT,CASSAGSHTEAFF
NA,NA,14,TRBJ2-7,TRBV7-9,TGTGCCAGCAGCCCGCCCCCCGCGCCCCACGAGCAGTACTTC,CASSPPPAPHEQYF
TRBD2,NA,16,TRBJ2-3,TRBV2,TGTGCCAGCAGTCCATGGACTAGCGGGAGGTCTGATACGCAGTATTTT,CASSPWTSGRSDTQYF
NA,NA,15,TRBJ2-7,TRBV7-9,TGTGCCAGCAGCTCCACCGGCAGAACCACCTACGAGCAGTACTTC,CASSSTGRTTYEQYF
NA,NA,15,TRBJ2-1,TRBV11-3,TGTGCCAGCAGCTTAAGAGGCTACCCTTACAATGAGCAGTTCTTC,CASSLRGYPYNEQFF
NA,NA,14,TRBJ2-2,TRBV2,TGTGCCAGCAGTGAAGGGACGAACACCGGGGAGCTGTTTTTT,CASSEGTNTGELFF
NA,NA,13,TRBJ1-1,TRBV29-1,TGCAGCGTTGGGGGGTCGCCTCCCACCGAAGCTTTCTTT,CSVGGSPPTEAFF
NA,NA,15,TRBJ2-2,TRBV28,TGTGCCACCTTCCCTGCGGCAGGGATCGCCGGGGAGCTGTTTTTT,CATFPAAGIAGELFF
NA,NA,12,TRBJ2-1,TRBV5-4,TGTGCCAGCAGCGATACAGGGCATGAGCAGTTCTTC,CASSDTGHEQFF
NA,few,14,TRBJ2-2,TRBV6-5,TGTGCCAGCAGTTACTCGAAGGGCACCGGGGAGCTGTTTTTT,CASSYSKGTGELFF
TRBD1,NA,16,TRBJ2-7,TRBV27,TGTGCCAGCAGTTTATCTGGTGGGACAGGGGGCAATGAGCAGTACTTC,CASSLSGGTGGNEQYF
NA,NA,13,TRBJ2-5,TRBV4-1,TGCGCCAGCAGCCAAGACTCCGCGGAGACCCAGTACTTC,CASSQDSAETQYF